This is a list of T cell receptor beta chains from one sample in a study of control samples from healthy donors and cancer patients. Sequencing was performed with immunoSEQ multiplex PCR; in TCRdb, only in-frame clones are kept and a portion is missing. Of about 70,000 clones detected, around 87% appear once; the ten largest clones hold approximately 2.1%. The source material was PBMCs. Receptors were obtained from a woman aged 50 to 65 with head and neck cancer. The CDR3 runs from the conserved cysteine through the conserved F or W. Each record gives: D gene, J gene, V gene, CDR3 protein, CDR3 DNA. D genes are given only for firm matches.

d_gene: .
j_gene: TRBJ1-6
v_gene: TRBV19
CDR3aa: CASSLANTNSPLHF
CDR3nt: TGTGCCAGTAGTCTGGCGAATACTAATTCACCCCTCCACTTT

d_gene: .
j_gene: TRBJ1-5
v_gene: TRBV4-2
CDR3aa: CASSQFGLQAPNQPQHF
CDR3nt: TGTGCCAGCAGCCAGTTTGGGCTGCAGGCTCCAAATCAGCCCCAGCATTTT

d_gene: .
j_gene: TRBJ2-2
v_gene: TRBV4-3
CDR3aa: CASSQQAPGNTGELFF
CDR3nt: TGCGCCAGCAGCCAGCAGGCACCGGGGAACACCGGGGAGCTGTTTTTT

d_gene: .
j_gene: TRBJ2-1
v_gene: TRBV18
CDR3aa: CASSPSYNEQFF
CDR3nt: TGTGCCAGCTCCCCTAGTTACAATGAGCAGTTCTTC

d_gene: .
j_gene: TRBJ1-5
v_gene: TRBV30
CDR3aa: CAWSQGQREQPQHF
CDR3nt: TGTGCCTGGAGTCAGGGTCAGAGGGAGCAGCCCCAGCATTTT

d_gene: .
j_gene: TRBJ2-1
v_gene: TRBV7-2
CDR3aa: CASSSRGEQFF
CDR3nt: TGTGCCAGCAGCTCCCGGGGGGAGCAGTTCTTC

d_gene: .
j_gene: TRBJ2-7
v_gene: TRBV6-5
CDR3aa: CASRWQTFYEQYF
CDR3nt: TGTGCCAGCAGGTGGCAGACATTCTACGAGCAGTACTTC

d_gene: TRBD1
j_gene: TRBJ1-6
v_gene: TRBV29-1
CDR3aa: CSAGTGLNSPLHF
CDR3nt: TGCAGCGCAGGGACAGGGCTAAATTCACCCCTCCACTTT

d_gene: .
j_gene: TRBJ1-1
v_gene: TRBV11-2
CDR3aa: CASSLGSKNTEAFF
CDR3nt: TGTGCCAGCAGCTTAGGATCCAAGAACACTGAAGCTTTCTTT

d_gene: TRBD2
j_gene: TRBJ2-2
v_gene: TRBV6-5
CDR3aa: CASKPGLGGGELFF
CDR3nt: TGTGCCAGCAAACCGGGACTAGGGGGCGGGGAGCTGTTTTTT

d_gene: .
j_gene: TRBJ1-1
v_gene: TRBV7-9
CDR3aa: CASSLGVPGEAFF
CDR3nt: TGTGCCAGCAGCTTAGGTGTTCCAGGAGAAGCTTTCTTT

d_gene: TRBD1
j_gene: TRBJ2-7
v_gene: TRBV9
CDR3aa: CASSVGDSHSGYEQYF
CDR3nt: TGTGCCAGCAGCGTTGGGGACAGTCATAGTGGCTACGAGCAGTACTTC

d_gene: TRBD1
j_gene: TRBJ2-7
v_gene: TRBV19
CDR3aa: CASRDRGTYEQYF
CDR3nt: TGTGCCAGTCGGGACAGGGGAACCTACGAGCAGTACTTC

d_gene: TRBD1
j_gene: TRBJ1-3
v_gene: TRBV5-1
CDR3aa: CASSLGGQTYRSGNTIYF
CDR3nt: TGCGCCAGCAGCTTGGGGGGACAGACCTACCGCTCTGGAAACACCATATATTTT

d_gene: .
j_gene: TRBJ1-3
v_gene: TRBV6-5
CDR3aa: CASSYSRPSSGNTIYF
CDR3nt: TGTGCCAGCAGTTACTCTAGGCCGAGCTCTGGAAACACCATATATTTT

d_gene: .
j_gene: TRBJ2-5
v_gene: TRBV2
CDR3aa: CASTPLGVAEETQYF
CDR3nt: TGTGCCAGCACCCCTCTAGGGGTAGCGGAAGAGACCCAGTACTTC

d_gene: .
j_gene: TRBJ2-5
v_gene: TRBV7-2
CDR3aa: CASSYSKLRGQETQYF
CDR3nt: TGTGCCAGCAGCTATAGTAAACTCAGGGGACAAGAGACCCAGTACTTC